The 26 T cell receptor beta chains below all came from one sample that was sequenced in a study of control samples from healthy donors and cancer patients. The method was immunoSEQ multiplex PCR; TCRdb's version includes in-frame clones alone and lacks a portion of them. The sample consists of around 250,000 clones, over 75% of them appearing once. Material for sequencing was PBMCs. These receptors came from a woman aged 60-70 years with lung cancer.

This sequence joins TRBV5-1 and TRBJ1-1; 8 bases line up with TRBD1. Germline-derived CDR1 and CDR2 are SGHRS and YFSETQ. The CDR3 is 16 amino acids. V gave up 4 bases and J gave up 4 bases; unmatched junction bases: 12. DNA of the CDR3: TGCGCCAGCAGCCTCGGACAGGGTGCCTTTCGCACTGAAGCTTTCTTT. Protein product: CASSLGQGAFRTEAFF.

The rearrangement links TRBV5-1 to TRBJ1-2, with unresolved D. Germline CDR1 SGHRS, CDR2 YFSETQ. V gave up 0 bases and J gave up 2 bases, with 11 bases separating them. This CDR3 comprises 15 residues. The CDR3 spells CASSLGGTSNYGYTF. The CDR3 nucleotides read TGCGCCAGCAGCTTGGGTGGTACGTCGAACTATGGCTACACCTTC. Looking up the rest from reference TRBV5-1 and TRBJ1-2 gives the full variable domain: KAGVTQTPRYLIKTRGQQVTLSCSPISGHRSVSWYQQTPGQGLQFLFEYFSETQRNKGNFPGRFSGRQFSNSRSEMNVSTLELGDSALYLCASSLGGTSNYGYTFGSGTRLTVV.

This chain uses TRBV5-4 with TRBJ1-6; unclear D gene. Between the trimmed V and J ends, which lost 0 bases and 7 bases, there was a span of 8 bases. CDR3 size: 14 residues. Germline V lookup: CDR1 SGHNT, CDR2 YYREEE (reference sequence). The CDR3 spells CASSLEPANSPLHF. CDR3 nucleotide sequence: TGTGCCAGCAGCTTGGAGCCAGCGAATTCACCCCTCCACTTT.

This chain uses TRBV7-9 with TRBJ2-7; D call uncertain. CDR1 and CDR2 (germline): SEHNR, FQNEAQ (reference sequence). This CDR3 has 11 amino acids. Trimming stripped 5 bases from V and 4 bases from J, with 6 bases between. The CDR3 protein is CASSPQYEQYF. The CDR3 nucleotides read TGTGCCAGCAGCCCCCAGTACGAGCAGTACTTC.

This clone has just one count. The chain employs TRBV11-2 and TRBJ2-3; D is ambiguous. Germline V gives CDR1 SGHAT, CDR2 FQNNGV. This CDR3 contains 13 residues. V dropped 6 bases and J dropped 4 bases, with 11 bases sitting between them. CDR3 amino acids: CASSSRMADTQYF. For the CDR3, the DNA is TGTGCCAGCAGTTCCCGCATGGCAGATACGCAGTATTTT.

The V gene is TRBV9, the J gene TRBJ1-6; tentatively, D is TRBD1 (5 bases). CDR1 is SGDLS and CDR2 is YYNGEE in the germline V gene. The CDR3 is 16 amino acids. The germline V and J ends were trimmed by 3 bases and 4 bases, with 14 bases remaining between them. As DNA, the CDR3 is TGTGCCAGCAGCGGGGCGGCCGGGACTTATAATTCACCCCTCCACTTT. Translated, it gives CASSGAAGTYNSPLHF. The variable domain in full, completed from reference TRBV9 and TRBJ1-6, reads DSGVTQTPKHLITATGQRVTLRCSPRSGDLSVYWYQQSLDQGLQFLIQYYNGEERAKGNILERFSAQQFPDLHSELNLSSLELGDSALYFCASSGAAGTYNSPLHFGNGTRLTVT.

The rearrangement uses TRBV7-3 and TRBJ2-3; 7 nucleotides match TRBD1. V lost 1 base and J lost 0; bases outside the gene matches: 1. Germline CDR1 is SGHTA and CDR2 is FQGTGA. The CDR3 is 15 residues long. The CDR3 sequence: CASSLKGQSTDTQYF. CDR3 DNA: TGTGCCAGCAGCTTAAAGGGACAGAGCACAGATACGCAGTATTTT.

This clone appeared once. The chain has TRBV28 and TRBJ1-2, with TRBD1 matching over 8 bases. The V gene's germline CDR1 is MDHEN and CDR2 SYDVKM. The CDR3 covers 14 residues. V lost 4 bases, J lost 4 bases, and 5 bases stayed unmatched. CDR3 residues: CASSSQGAGYGYTF. Written as DNA, the CDR3 is TGTGCCAGCAGTTCCCAGGGGGCAGGCTATGGCTACACCTTC.

The sample holds a few counts of this clone. This chain connects TRBV2 to TRBJ2-7, with a weak D call TRBD2 (6 bases). This CDR3 comprises 15 residues. The germline V gene has CDR1 SNHLY and CDR2 FYNNEI. Trimming removed 8 bases at V and 2 bases at J, with 19 bases between. The CDR3 is CASWGRLANTYEQYF. CDR3 nucleotides: TGTGCCAGCTGGGGCCGTCTAGCGAACACCTACGAGCAGTACTTC.

The chain recombines TRBV20-1 with TRBJ2-3; the match to TRBD1 covers 11 bases. The CDR3 extends over 16 amino acids. The J segment lost 2 bases and the V segment lost 3 bases, leaving 7 bases of the junction unmatched. Germline V CDR1 and CDR2: DFQATT, SNEGSKA (reference sequence). CDR3 DNA: TGCAGTGCTAGTAGGCGGACAGGGGGCTCCACAGATACGCAGTATTTT. This codes for CSASRRTGGSTDTQYF.

The CDR3 is CASIPGGLLQETQYF. CDR3 nucleotides: TGTGCCAGCATCCCAGGGGGGCTGCTTCAAGAGACCCAGTACTTC. The chain links TRBV28 to TRBJ2-5, with D tentatively TRBD1 (7 bases). Trimming stripped 7 bases from V and 2 bases from J, with 17 bases between. Per the germline V gene, CDR1 is MDHEN and CDR2 is SYDVKM. CDR3 length equals 15 residues. The whole variable domain, remainder taken from reference TRBV28 and TRBJ2-5, is DVKVTQSSRYLVKRTGEKVFLECVQDMDHENMFWYRQDPGLGLRLIYFSYDVKMKEKGDIPEGYSVSREKKERFSLILESASTNQTSMYLCASIPGGLLQETQYFGPGTRLLVL.

The chain carries TRBV6-5 and TRBJ1-1, with TRBD1 matching 7 bases. The CDR3 is made up of 13 amino acids. V shed 6 bases, J shed 6 bases, and the junction held 7 bases outside the gene matches. The germline V gene has CDR1 MNHEY and CDR2 SVGAGI. CDR3 loop: CASSSRGTAEAFF. The CDR3 DNA reads as TGTGCCAGCAGCAGCAGGGGGACGGCTGAAGCTTTCTTT.

The chain has TRBV5-1 and TRBJ2-5; TRBD2 might be the D (6 bases). The germline CDR1 and CDR2 sequences are SGHRS and YFSETQ. Trimming took off 7 bases at V and 4 bases at J, with 17 bases between the two ends. This CDR3 is built from 14 residues. CDR3 loop: CASSKTGSGETQYF. In nucleotides, the CDR3 is TGCGCCAGCTCGAAGACTGGTAGCGGAGAGACCCAGTACTTC.

J is TRBJ2-3 and V is TRBV7-9; possible D gene TRBD1, 5 bases. Trimming left V 5 bases short and J 0 bases short, with 9 bases between. Germline CDR1 and CDR2: SEHNR and FQNEAQ (reference sequence). CDR3 length: 14 residues. CDR3 sequence reads: CASSPGSSTDTQYF. CDR3 DNA sequence: TGTGCCAGCAGCCCAGGGTCTAGCACAGATACGCAGTATTTT.

This clone was observed a single time. This chain uses TRBV2 with TRBJ1-2, with D hard to call. Between the trimmed V and J ends, which lost 4 bases and 2 bases, there was a span of 8 bases. The CDR3 extends over 13 amino acids. Looked up from germline, CDR1 is SNHLY and CDR2 is FYNNEI. The CDR3 here is CASSGGGNYGYTF. In DNA, the CDR3 is TGTGCCAGCAGTGGTGGAGGAAACTATGGCTACACCTTC.

This chain links TRBV15 with TRBJ2-3; no firm D call. The V end lost 1 base, the J end lost 4 bases, and 15 bases lay between the germline ends. Germline CDR1 reads LNHNV; CDR2 reads YYDKDF (reference sequence). The CDR3 length is 16 residues. The DNA for the CDR3 is TGTGCCACCAGCAGAGCTCGGGTGGGGTGGGCAGATACGCAGTATTTT. Its protein product is CATSRARVGWADTQYF.

V gene TRBV28 combines with J gene TRBJ1-3, with D possibly being TRBD1 (6 bases). The CDR3 is 14 amino acids. The germline gives CDR1 MDHEN, CDR2 SYDVKM. Deletions cut 6 bases from V and 4 bases from J, with 13 bases between. CDR3 coding DNA: TGTGCCAGCAGGGTCGCAGGGGACGGAAACACCATATATTTT. Translation gives CASRVAGDGNTIYF.

The chain uses TRBV9 and TRBJ1-6; 9 bases line up with TRBD1. The germline V gene has CDR1 SGDLS and CDR2 YYNGEE. This CDR3 has 17 residues. The V gene end was trimmed by 3 bases and the J gene end by 8 bases; junction bases not matched to a gene: 12. CDR3 DNA sequence: TGTGCCAGCAGCGGAGGGGGGACAGGGTCTGGGGATTCACCCCTCCACTTT. Encoded protein: CASSGGGTGSGDSPLHF.

This chain links TRBV5-4 with TRBJ1-2; the D is unclear. The CDR3 totals 12 residues. CDR1 is SGHNT, CDR2 YYREEE, per germline (reference sequence). Trimming took off 0 bases at V and 7 bases at J, with 7 bases between the two ends. The CDR3 loop reads CASSLAVGGYTF. The DNA for the CDR3 is TGTGCCAGCAGCTTGGCTGTAGGTGGCTACACCTTC.

The chain carries TRBV6-6 and TRBJ2-7; the D call may be TRBD1 or TRBD2 (5 bases each). With 5 bases removed from V and 3 bases from J, the gap between germline ends came to 23 bases. CDR1 is MNHNY and CDR2 is SVGAGI in the germline V gene (reference sequence). CDR3 length equals 17 residues. The CDR3 bases are TGTGCCAGCAGTCGATCTCGCCCGGGAACAGGAGGCTACGAGCAGTACTTC. It specifies CASSRSRPGTGGYEQYF.

The rearrangement uses TRBV7-3 and TRBJ1-1, with 9 bases fitting TRBD1. Germline trimming cut 5 bases from V and 5 bases from J; bases unmatched to any gene: 6. Germline assignment: CDR1 SGHTA and CDR2 FQGTGA. The CDR3 loop spans 14 amino acids. CDR3 protein: CASSTTTGGTEAFF. The CDR3, as DNA: TGTGCCAGCAGCACCACGACAGGGGGGACTGAAGCTTTCTTT.

The chain joins TRBV30 to TRBJ1-5; D uncertain. Germline V gives CDR1 GTSNPN, CDR2 SVGIG (reference sequence). Trimming removed 2 bases at V and 2 bases at J, with 10 bases between. There are 14 residues in the CDR3. CDR3 amino acids: CAWSPGYGNQPQHF. The CDR3 nucleotides are TGTGCCTGGAGTCCGGGTTACGGCAATCAGCCCCAGCATTTT.

This chain connects TRBV7-2 to TRBJ2-2; D is tentatively TRBD1 or TRBD2 (5 bases each). Germline V lookup: CDR1 SGHTA, CDR2 FQGNSA. Trimming pared 5 bases from V and 4 bases from J, leaving 17 bases between. The CDR3 contains 16 residues. In DNA, the CDR3 is TGTGCCAGCAGCACCCCGGGGCAGGCCCTCACCGGGGAGCTGTTTTTT. This encodes CASSTPGQALTGELFF.

The chain links TRBV24-1 to TRBJ1-5; D possibly corresponds to TRBD1 (6 bases). CDR1 is KGHDR and CDR2 is SFDVKD in the germline V gene. The CDR3 totals 16 residues. The V end lost 2 bases, the J end lost 0 bases, and 10 bases lay between the germline ends. DNA for the CDR3: TGTGCCACCAGTGATTCAGGGGCCCCTAGCAATCAGCCCCAGCATTTT. Its translation: CATSDSGAPSNQPQHF.

V is TRBV6-5 and J is TRBJ1-2; D remains ambiguous. The CDR3 is made up of 15 amino acids. Germline assignment: CDR1 MNHEY and CDR2 SVGAGI. V gave up 5 bases and J gave up 8 bases, with 21 bases separating them. The DNA of the CDR3 is TGTGCCAGCAGTCCCAAGGGTTTGACATTACTCGGCTACACCTTC. It yields the protein CASSPKGLTLLGYTF.

The gene calls are TRBV4-2 and TRBJ1-1; D gene ambiguous. V was shortened by 0 bases and J by 1 base, with 24 bases between the two germline ends. The germline V gene encodes CDR1 LGHNA and CDR2 YNFKEQ. The CDR3 length is 20 residues. CDR3 sequence reads: CASSQEALRKGWVRNTEAFF. The CDR3 DNA reads TGTGCCAGCAGCCAAGAGGCCCTCAGGAAAGGGTGGGTGAGGAACACTGAAGCTTTCTTT.